This T cell receptor (beta chain) stems from a study of molecular identifiers for immune sequencing clone quantification. Whole-study results and caveats: Identical TCR molecules sharing a barcode could underestimate highly expanded clone sizes. Jurkat TCR RNA spiked in from one cell (amid about 1 million naive cells) was reportedly detectable.

As CD8+CD4-CCR7+CD45RA+ cells, naive CD8 T cells were sorted. TCRdb passed the PCR reads through MiXCR, listing each CDR3 protein once. The profile shows about 510,000 distinct CDR3 sequences, about a fifth of them singletons. This clonotype was seen more than once but under ten times. Antigen unknown. The V and J ends lost 5 bases and 4 bases respectively, with 14 bases between them. The CDR3 has 14 residues. Germline lookup yields CDR1 SNHLY and CDR2 FYNNEI. The sample taken for sequencing was naive CD8+ T cells from blood, with Jurkat cell RNA spiked in. Subset: FACS-sorted CD8+CD4-CCR7+CD45RA+ naive T cells. The V call is TRBV2, the J call TRBJ2-5; a weak D match, TRBD1 (6 bases). The sequence was obtained from a human donor in good health. Some libraries in this study had Jurkat cell RNA spiked in. The CDR3 DNA is TGTGCCAGCAGTCAAAATACAGGGCCAGAGACCCAGTACTTC. It codes for CASSQNTGPETQYF.